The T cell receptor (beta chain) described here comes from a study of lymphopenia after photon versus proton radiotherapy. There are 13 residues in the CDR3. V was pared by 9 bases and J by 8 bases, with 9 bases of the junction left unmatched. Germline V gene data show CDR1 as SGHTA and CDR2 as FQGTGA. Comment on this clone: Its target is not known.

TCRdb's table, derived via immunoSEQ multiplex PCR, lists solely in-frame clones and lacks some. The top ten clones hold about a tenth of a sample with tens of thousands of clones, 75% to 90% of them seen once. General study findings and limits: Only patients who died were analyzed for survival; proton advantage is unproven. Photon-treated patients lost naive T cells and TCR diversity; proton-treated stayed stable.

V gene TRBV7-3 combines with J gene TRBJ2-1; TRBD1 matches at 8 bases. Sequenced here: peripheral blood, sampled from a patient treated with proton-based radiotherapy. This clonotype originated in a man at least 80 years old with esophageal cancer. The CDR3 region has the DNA TGTGCCAGTTCATCCGGACAGGGCGATGAGCAGTTCTTC. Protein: CASSSGQGDEQFF.